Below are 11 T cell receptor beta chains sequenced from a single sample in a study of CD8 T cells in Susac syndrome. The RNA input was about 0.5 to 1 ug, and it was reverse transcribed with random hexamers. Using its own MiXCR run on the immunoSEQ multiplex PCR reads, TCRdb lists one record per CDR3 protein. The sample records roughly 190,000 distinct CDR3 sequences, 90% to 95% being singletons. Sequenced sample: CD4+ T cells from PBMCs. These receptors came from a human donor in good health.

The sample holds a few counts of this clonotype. The CDR3 DNA reads TGTGCCAGCAGTGTTGAACTGGGTCTATACGAGCAGTACTTC. It codes for CASSVELGLYEQYF. V usage is TRBV2 and J usage is TRBJ2-7, with no clear D. The CDR3 covers 14 residues. Trimming stripped 4 bases from V and 4 bases from J, with 14 bases between. CDR1 is SNHLY, CDR2 FYNNEI, per germline.

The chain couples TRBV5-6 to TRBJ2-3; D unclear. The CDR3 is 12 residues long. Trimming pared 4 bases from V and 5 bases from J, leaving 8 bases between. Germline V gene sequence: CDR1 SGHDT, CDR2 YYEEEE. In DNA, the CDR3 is TGTGCCAGCAGCGTTACCAAAGATACGCAGTATTTT. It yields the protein CASSVTKDTQYF.

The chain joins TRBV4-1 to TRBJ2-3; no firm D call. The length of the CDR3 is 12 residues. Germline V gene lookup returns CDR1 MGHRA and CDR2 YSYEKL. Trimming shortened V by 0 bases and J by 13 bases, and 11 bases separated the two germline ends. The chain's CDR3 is CASSQDLGREYF. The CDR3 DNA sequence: TGCGCCAGCAGCCAAGATCTGGGAAGGGAGTATTTT.

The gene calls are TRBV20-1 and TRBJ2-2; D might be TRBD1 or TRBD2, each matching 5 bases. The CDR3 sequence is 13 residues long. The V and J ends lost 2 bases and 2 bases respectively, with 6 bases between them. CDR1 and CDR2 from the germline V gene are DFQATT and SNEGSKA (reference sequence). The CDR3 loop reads CSARRDNTGELFF. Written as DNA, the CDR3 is TGCAGTGCTAGAAGGGACAACACCGGGGAGCTGTTTTTT.

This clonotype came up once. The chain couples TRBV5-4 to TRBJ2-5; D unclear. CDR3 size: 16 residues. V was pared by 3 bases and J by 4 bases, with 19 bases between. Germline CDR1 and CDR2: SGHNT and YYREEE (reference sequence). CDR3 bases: TGTGCCAGCAGCTCCATATTTCCGAGCCCCCGAGAGACCCAGTACTTC. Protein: CASSSIFPSPRETQYF. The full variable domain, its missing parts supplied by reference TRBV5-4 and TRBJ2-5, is ETGVTQSPTHLIKTRGQQVTLRCSSQSGHNTVSWYQQALGQGPQFIFQYYREEENGRGNFPPRFSGLQFPNYSSELNVNALELDDSALYLCASSSIFPSPRETQYFGPGTRLLVL.

As DNA, the CDR3 is TGCAGTGCTAGACCCTCGGGACAGCGGGGATGGAATGAGCAGTTCTTC. Amino acids: CSARPSGQRGWNEQFF. The J gene is TRBJ2-1, the V gene TRBV20-1; D is possibly TRBD1 or TRBD2 (7 bases each). This CDR3 is built from 16 residues. Trimming shortened V by 2 bases and J by 7 bases, and 21 bases separated the two germline ends. Germline V gives CDR1 DFQATT, CDR2 SNEGSKA (reference sequence).

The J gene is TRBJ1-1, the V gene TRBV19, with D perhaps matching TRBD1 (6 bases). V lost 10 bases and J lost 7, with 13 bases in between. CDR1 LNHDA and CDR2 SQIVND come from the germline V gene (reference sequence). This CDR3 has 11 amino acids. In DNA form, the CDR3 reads TGTGCCACCCTGGACAGATTTGAAGCTTTCTTT. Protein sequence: CATLDRFEAFF.

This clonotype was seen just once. CDR3 bases: TGTGCCAGCAGCGGCATGGGGGGGCAGCGGGCGGCTTTCTTT. Protein sequence: CASSGMGGQRAAFF. The gene calls are TRBV7-2 and TRBJ1-1; D is possibly TRBD1 (6 bases). The CDR3 is 14 residues long. The V gene lost 5 bases and the J gene lost 11 bases, with 21 bases spanning the gap. CDR1 SGHTA and CDR2 FQGNSA come from the germline V gene.

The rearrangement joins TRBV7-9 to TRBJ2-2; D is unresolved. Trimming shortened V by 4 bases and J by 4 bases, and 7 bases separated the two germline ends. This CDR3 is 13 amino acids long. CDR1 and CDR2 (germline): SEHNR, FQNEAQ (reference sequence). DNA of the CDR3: TGTGCCAGCAGCTCACAGTTCACCGGGGAGCTGTTTTTT. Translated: CASSSQFTGELFF.

CDR3 in DNA: TGTGCCAGCAGCTTAGGGTCAGGGACCTATAATTCACCCCTCCACTTT. It codes for CASSLGSGTYNSPLHF. This chain links TRBV13 with TRBJ1-6; TRBD1 is a possible D gene (5 bases). Trimming left V 0 bases short and J 2 bases short, with 8 bases between. Germline loops: CDR1 PRHDT, CDR2 FYEKMQ (reference sequence). The CDR3 has 16 amino acids. Drawing the rest from reference TRBV13 and TRBJ1-6, the complete variable domain is AAGVIQSPRHLIKEKRETATLKCYPIPRHDTVYWYQQGPGQDPQFLISFYEKMQSDKGSIPDRFSAQQFSDYHSELNMSSLELGDSALYFCASSLGSGTYNSPLHFGNGTRLTVT.

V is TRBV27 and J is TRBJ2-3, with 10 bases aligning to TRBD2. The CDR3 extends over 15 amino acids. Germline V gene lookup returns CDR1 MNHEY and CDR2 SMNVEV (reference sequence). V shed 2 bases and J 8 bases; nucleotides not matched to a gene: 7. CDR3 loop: CASSLRPSGGGTQYF. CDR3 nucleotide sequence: TGTGCCAGCAGTTTACGTCCTAGCGGGGGAGGTACGCAGTATTTT.